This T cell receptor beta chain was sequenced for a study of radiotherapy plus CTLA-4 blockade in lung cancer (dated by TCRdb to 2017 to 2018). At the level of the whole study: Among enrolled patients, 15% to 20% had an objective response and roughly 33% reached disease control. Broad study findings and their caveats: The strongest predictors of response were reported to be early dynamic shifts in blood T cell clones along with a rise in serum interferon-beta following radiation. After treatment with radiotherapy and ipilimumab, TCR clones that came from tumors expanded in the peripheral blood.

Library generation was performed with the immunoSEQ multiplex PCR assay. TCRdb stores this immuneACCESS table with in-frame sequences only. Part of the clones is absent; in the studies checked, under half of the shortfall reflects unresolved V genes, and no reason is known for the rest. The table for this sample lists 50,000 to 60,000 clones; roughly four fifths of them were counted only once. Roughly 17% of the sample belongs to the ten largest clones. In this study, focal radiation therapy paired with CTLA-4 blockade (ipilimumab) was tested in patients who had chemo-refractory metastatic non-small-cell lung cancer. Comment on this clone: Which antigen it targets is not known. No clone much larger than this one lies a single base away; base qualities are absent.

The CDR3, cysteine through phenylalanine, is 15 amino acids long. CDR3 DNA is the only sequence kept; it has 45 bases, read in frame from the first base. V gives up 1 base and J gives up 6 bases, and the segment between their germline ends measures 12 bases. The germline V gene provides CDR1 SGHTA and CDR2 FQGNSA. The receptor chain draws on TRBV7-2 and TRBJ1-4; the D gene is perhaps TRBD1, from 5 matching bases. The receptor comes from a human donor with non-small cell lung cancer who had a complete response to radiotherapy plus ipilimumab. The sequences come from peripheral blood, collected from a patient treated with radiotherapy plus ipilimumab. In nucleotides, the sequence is TGTGCCAGCAGCTTAGTATGGGGGGTGGATGAAAAACTGTTTTTT. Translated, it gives CASSLVWGVDEKLFF.